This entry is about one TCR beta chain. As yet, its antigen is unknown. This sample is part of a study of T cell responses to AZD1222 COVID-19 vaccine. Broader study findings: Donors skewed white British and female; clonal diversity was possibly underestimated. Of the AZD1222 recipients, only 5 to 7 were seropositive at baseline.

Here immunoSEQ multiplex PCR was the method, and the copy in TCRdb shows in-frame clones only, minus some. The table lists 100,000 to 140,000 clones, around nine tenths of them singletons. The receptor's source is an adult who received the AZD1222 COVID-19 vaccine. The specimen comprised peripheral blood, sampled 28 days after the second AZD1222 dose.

CDR3 protein: CASSQGGYEQYF. CDR3 bases: TGTGCCAGCAGCCAGGGAGGGTACGAGCAGTACTTC. The V gene is TRBV3-1 (or the pseudogene TRBV3-2), the J gene TRBJ2-7; 7 positions agree with TRBD2. This CDR3 spans 12 amino acids. The germline gives CDR1 LGHDT, CDR2 YNNKEL (reference sequence). With V trimmed by 3 bases and J by 4 bases, 0 bases remained unmatched.